This T cell receptor beta chain was recovered during a study of blood T cell repertoires in COVID-19. Looked up from germline, CDR1 is KGHSH and CDR2 is LQKENI. This CDR3 contains 16 residues. V was clipped by 3 bases and J by 7 bases; unmatched bases: 9. Here immunoSEQ multiplex PCR was the method, and the copy in TCRdb shows in-frame clones only, minus some. The profile covers some 200,000 clones, with around three quarters appearing a single time and approximately 6.6% taken by the ten largest. This clonotype originated in a woman between 65 and 79 years old with acute or convalescent COVID-19. J is TRBJ2-2 and V is TRBV18; 9 nucleotides agree with TRBD1. Sequencing was performed on peripheral blood. The CDR3 spells CASSPLATGGRGELFF. In DNA form, the CDR3 reads TGTGCCAGCTCACCTTTAGCCACAGGGGGCCGCGGGGAGCTGTTTTTT.